This paragraph covers one T cell receptor (beta chain) sequence. The sample comes from a study of Graves' ophthalmopathy and Graves' hyperthyroidism. RNA transcripts provided the template for amplifying TCR beta CDR3 regions. Scientists carried out first-round RT-PCR using HTBI primers and then a second-round multiplex PCR. TCRdb independently ran MiXCR on the multiplex PCR reads; one entry per CDR3 protein. Here the sample spans some 170,000 distinct CDR3 sequences, under 45% being singletons. This TCR was recovered from a man aged 25 to 45 with Graves' ophthalmopathy. The sequencing input was peripheral blood.

In DNA, the CDR3 is TGTGCCAGCGATTGGGTAAGAGGCACTGAAGCTTTCTTT. It yields the protein CASDWVRGTEAFF. The genes are TRBV28 and TRBJ1-1; no firm D call. V was shortened by 8 bases and J by 4 bases, with 14 bases between the two germline ends. The germline CDR1 and CDR2 sequences are MDHEN and SYDVKM. This CDR3 is built from 13 residues. Complete variable domain (other parts from reference TRBV28 and TRBJ1-1): DVKVTQSSRYLVKRTGEKVFLECVQDMDHENMFWYRQDPGLGLRLIYFSYDVKMKEKGDIPEGYSVSREKKERFSLILESASTNQTSMYLCASDWVRGTEAFFGQGTRLTVV.